This entry lists 4 T cell receptor beta chains sequenced from one sample in a study of T cells after yellow fever vaccination. TCRdb processed the 5' RACE reads anew with MiXCR; each CDR3 protein has one entry. The data contain roughly 27,000 distinct CDR3 sequences, 5% to 6% of them seen just once; the ten biggest clones take up about 38%. The specimen comprised CD8+ T cells sorted from PBMCs, sampled 10 days after the yellow fever booster vaccination. The receptors shown here come from a man between 25 and 39 years old who received the YFV17D yellow fever vaccine.

This clonotype has ten or more counts. This chain joins TRBV12-3 or TRBV12-4 and TRBJ2-1, with 9 bases aligning to TRBD2. V lost 8 bases and J lost 6; bases outside the gene matches: 11. This CDR3 comprises 15 residues. CDR3 nucleotides: TGTGCCAGCGGGGACCTTAGCGGGAGCCCCAATGAGCAGTTCTTC. Its translation is CASGDLSGSPNEQFF.

Many counts were recorded for this clonotype. The genes are TRBV29-1 and TRBJ2-3; D perhaps matches TRBD1 (6 bases). The CDR3 spans 12 residues. The germline gives CDR1 SQVTM, CDR2 ANQGSEA. Trimming took off 7 bases at V and 3 bases at J, with 11 bases between the two ends. CDR3 sequence (DNA): TGCAGCGCCCAGGGACAAACAGATACGCAGTATTTT. Amino acids: CSAQGQTDTQYF.

In its sample, this clonotype was seen many times. The chain has TRBV7-9 and TRBJ1-1, with D maybe TRBD1 (5 bases). CDR3 length equals 12 residues. The germline CDR1 and CDR2 sequences are SEHNR and FQNEAQ (reference sequence). V lost 7 bases, J lost 5 bases, and 11 bases lay in between. CDR3 DNA: TGTGCCAGCATCCTAAGGGGTACTGAAGCTTTCTTT. Translated, it gives CASILRGTEAFF.

This clonotype was detected ten times or more. This rearrangement joins TRBV6-5 to TRBJ2-5; D might be TRBD1 or TRBD2, each matching 7 bases. The CDR3 runs to 14 residues. Trimming shortened V by 6 bases and J by 3 bases, and 14 bases separated the two germline ends. Germline values: CDR1 MNHEY, CDR2 SVGAGI. CDR3 in amino acids: CASSKTGREETQYF. The CDR3 DNA reads TGTGCCAGCAGCAAGACAGGGAGGGAAGAGACCCAGTACTTC.